This T cell receptor beta chain was observed in a study of persistence of HIV-infected CD4 T cells. Study summary: A larger, less memory-rich fraction responded to anti-CD3/anti-CD28 beads than to antigen. Study-level results: Antigen-responding cells were enriched for degenerate expanded CDR3beta sequences.

V dropped 5 bases and J dropped 3 bases, with 15 bases sitting between them. The CDR3 contains 15 residues. In germline, CDR1 is SGHRS, CDR2 YFSETQ. This nonspecific control used anti-CD3/anti-CD28 bead stimulation of CD4+ T cells. CD4+ T cells upregulating both CD40 ligand and CD69 were sorted as responding cells. Anti-CD28/CD49d costimulation, CD40-blocking antibody and enfuvirtide were given to CD8-depleted PBMCs for about 18 hours. This was the immunoSEQ version 4 assay in survey mode. TCRdb's copy holds only in-frame clones and misses some; the assay was immunoSEQ multiplex PCR. The sample yields around 45,000 clones, about 89% seen once. As concerns this clone: Its antigen remains unknown.

This TCR was sampled from an adult man with HIV who was CMV-seropositive. Here the sequenced sample was CD4+ T cells sorted from PBMCs after approximately 19-hour stimulation, taken from a patient who received antiretroviral therapy. The rearrangement links TRBV5-1 to TRBJ1-3; a possible D gene is TRBD1 (5 bases). DNA of the CDR3: TGCGCCAGCAGACCCGACAGTCGTATTGGAAACACCATATATTTT. This translates into CASRPDSRIGNTIYF.